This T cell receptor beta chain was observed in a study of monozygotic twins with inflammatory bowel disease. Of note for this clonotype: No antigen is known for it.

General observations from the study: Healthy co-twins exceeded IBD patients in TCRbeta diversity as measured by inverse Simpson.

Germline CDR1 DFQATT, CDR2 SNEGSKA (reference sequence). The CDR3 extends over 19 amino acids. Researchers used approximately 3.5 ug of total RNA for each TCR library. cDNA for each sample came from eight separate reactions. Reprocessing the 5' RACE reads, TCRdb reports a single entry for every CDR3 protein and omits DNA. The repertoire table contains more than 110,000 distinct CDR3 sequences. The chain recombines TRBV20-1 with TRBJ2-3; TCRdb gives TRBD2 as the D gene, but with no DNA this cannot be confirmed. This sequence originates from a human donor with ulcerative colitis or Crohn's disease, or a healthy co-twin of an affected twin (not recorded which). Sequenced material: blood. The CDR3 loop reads CSARVFENSGRGTADTQYF.